The clone carrying this T cell receptor beta chain was seen a few times. Its specificity is unknown. V trimming: 7 bases; J trimming: 2 bases; junction bases outside the gene matches: 5. The CDR3 is 13 amino acids. The germline gives CDR1 MDHEN, CDR2 SYDVKM. TCRdb's copy holds only in-frame clones and misses some; the assay was immunoSEQ multiplex PCR. The table shows some 10,000 clones, with just under 85% occurring only once. The entry originates in a study of somatic mutations in cytotoxic T cells in rheumatoid arthritis. Looking at the study overall: Blood samples of 25 to 30 ml were drawn from patients (in EDTA) right after diagnosis and before any treatment. The flow sorting of some V beta antibody-stained T-cell populations reached nearly 100% purity, and the sorted populations included V beta1+ cells sequenced for TCRB. General study results and limits: About an eighth of the roughly 60 patients had a largest CD8+ clone above 20% of CD8+ cells.

The chain has TRBV28 and TRBJ2-7, with 7 nucleotides matching TRBD1. The material sequenced was CD8+ T cells sorted from blood. The source is an older woman with rheumatoid arthritis. The CDR3 loop is CASTGDSTYEQYF. The CDR3 nucleotides are TGTGCCAGCACCGGGGACAGCACCTACGAGCAGTACTTC. The variable domain in full, with the rest retrieved from reference TRBV28 and TRBJ2-7, is DVKVTQSSRYLVKRTGEKVFLECVQDMDHENMFWYRQDPGLGLRLIYFSYDVKMKEKGDIPEGYSVSREKKERFSLILESASTNQTSMYLCASTGDSTYEQYFGPGTRLTVT.